This entry is about one TCR beta chain. Its binding antigen is unknown. No per-base quality is available; no much larger clone lies one base away. The sample originates from a study of shared clonotypes between healthy human individuals (TCRdb year 2020). A note on the overall study: Three men and a couple of women, aged 18 to 49 years, made up the cohort. Libraries were prepared and TCR repertoires were sequenced by different laboratories using diverse techniques, in order to increase sequencing depth and limit assay-specific biases. For each donor, three plates each were used for CD4 naive and CD4 memory, two plates were used for CD8 naive, and one plate was used for CD8 memory. To estimate repertoire size and how much clonotype sharing occurs between individuals, the study deeply sequenced the blood TCR repertoires of five healthy adults. Per donor, leukapheresis produced somewhere between about 0.94 and 9 billion PBMCs.

CD8 naive samples were CD45RO-negative cells positively selected for CCR7, giving a CD45RA+CCR7+ population that excluded TemRA cells. The donors were healthy, HIV-negative adults who had no recently reported acute infections or vaccinations. All donors were Caucasian adults living in Nashville, Tennessee, USA. Blood was collected by leukapheresis, and PBMCs were isolated by Ficoll-Histopaque density gradient centrifugation and then cryopreserved in liquid nitrogen vapor phase. Purity and quantity of every magnetically sorted T cell population were checked by analytical flow cytometry. From each sorted fraction, genomic DNA was isolated and quantified by UV absorbance on a Nanodrop 2000c. TCR CDR3 regions were amplified from genomic DNA by multiplex PCR using the deep immunoSEQ assay. Genomic DNA extracted from each cell subset was distributed evenly over all wells of several immunoSEQ 96-well plates, and each plate served as one replicate. For sorted subsets, roughly 200 ng of genomic DNA, equivalent to around 31,000 T cell genomes, went into each replicate PCR. Purified libraries were measured with a Qubit 3.0 fluorometer, size-checked on a Bioanalyzer 2100, and measured again with the KAPA Library Quantification kit. Each immunoSEQ 96-well plate was sequenced on its own single-read 150-cycle Illumina NextSeq 550 flow cell. From the authors' description of their analysis: The immunoSEQ output contained only junctional sequences without quality scores, so filtering could not match that applied to full-length reads. Sequences were annotated with PyIR, a Python wrapper for IgBLAST v1.9, and V/J genes and CDR3 were assigned using IMGT germline references. Reads were filtered out if the reads had weak V/J assignments (E-value above 1e-6), no CDR3, stop codons, out-of-frame junctions, or ambiguous translated residues. V3J clonotypes were defined as sequences sharing an identical inferred V gene, J gene, and CDR3 amino acid sequence. To compute the percentage overlap between repertoires, the number of shared unique clonotypes was divided by the size of the smaller repertoire. Richness of each repertoire was evaluated using RTK rarefaction, the Chao1 estimator, and Recon v2.1 estimates of unobserved clonotypes. OLGA was used to compute generation probabilities for all TCRbeta clonotypes that the gDNA method yielded from a handful of donors. Here the immuneACCESS table is served through TCRdb, limited to in-frame sequences with V and J called. Missing clones are a known gap in these copies; in checked studies unresolved V genes cover under half, and the rest lacks a known reason. V and J calls and clone size follow that table, whereas D and trimming were derived from the DNA. The sample contains approximately 600,000 clones, roughly 95% of them found a single time. Jointly, the top ten make up approximately 0.11% of the sample.

Here is what the overall study found, with its caveats: Rarefaction of sorted-subset datasets indicated incomplete sequencing despite the large sequencing depth. Based on pairwise subsampling, the degree of clonotype sharing among donors was expected to be affected by sequencing depth. The genetic and exposure-history diversity represented was limited by the small number of donors. Naive subsets generally had larger estimated clonotype richness than memory subsets did. Sampling was limited to blood, and TCR repertoires in tissue likely differ from TCR repertoires in blood. Across four donors, 5% to 6% of naive CD4, around 3.3% of naive CD8, approximately 2.5% of memory CD4, and 0.3% to 0.45% of memory CD8 clonotypes were shared. Higher generation probabilities were observed for clonotypes shared by all four sorted-subset donors than for non-shared clonotypes.

Taken from the germline V gene (reference sequence), the CDR1 and CDR2 loops are SGHKS and YYEKEE. The CDR3 runs 13 amino acids, cysteine and phenylalanine included. This entry keeps only the CDR3 DNA: 39 bases, framed from base 1. Deletion took 0 bases off V and 3 bases off J, with a span of 6 bases between the germline ends. The sample comprised naive CD8+ T cells sorted from blood. The cell subset or site label here, explained by the study, means: CD45RA+CCR7+. The receptor was derived from a young woman in good health. Recombination joined TRBV5-5 with TRBJ1-1; the D gene assignment is ambiguous. The DNA sequence is TGTGCCAGCAGCTTGGCAACCCACACTGAAGCTTTCTTT. This yields the protein CASSLATHTEAFF. Outside the CDR3, residues come from the reference TRBV5-5 and TRBJ1-1 proteins, so the full variable domain is: DAGVTQSPTHLIKTRGQQVTLRCSPISGHKSVSWYQQVLGQGPQFIFQYYEKEERGRGNFPDRFSARQFPNYSSELNVNALLLGDSALYLCASSLATHTEAFFGQGTRLTVV.